This T cell receptor beta chain was sequenced for a study of blood T cell repertoires in COVID-19. On the study more broadly: The origin of the acute and convalescent COVID-19 samples was the United States, Italy and Spain. PBMCs, B-cell-depleted T cells, or T cells provided the cDNA or gDNA that made up the material.

Trimming cost V 2 bases and J 4 bases, with 6 bases left between them. There are 13 residues in the CDR3. CDR1 is SGHAT and CDR2 is FQNNGV in the germline V gene. Using immunoSEQ multiplex PCR, the repertoire was profiled, and TCRdb retains in-frame clones only, with some absent. The table records approximately 97,000 clones, about nine tenths of them present only once. The receptor was isolated from a man between 60 and 75 years old with acute or convalescent COVID-19. The rearrangement links TRBV11-2 to TRBJ1-5; no clear D gene. The sequencing sample was made of peripheral blood. DNA for the CDR3: TGTGCCAGCAGCTTAAGCCCTAATCAGCCCCAGCATTTT. It codes for CASSLSPNQPQHF. The full variable domain, in which reference TRBV11-2 and TRBJ1-5 provide the parts outside the CDR3, is EAGVAQSPRYKIIEKRQSVAFWCNPISGHATLYWYQQILGQGPKLLIQFQNNGVVDDSQLPKDRFSAERLKGVDSTLKIQPAKLEDSAVYLCASSLSPNQPQHFGDGTRLSIL.